This T cell receptor (beta chain) was identified during a study of blood T cell repertoires in COVID-19. The wider study: From T cells, B-cell-depleted T cells, or PBMCs came the material, which was cDNA or gDNA.

This clone occurred a few times. TCRdb's table, derived via immunoSEQ multiplex PCR, lists solely in-frame clones and lacks some. In the table there are 120,000 or so clones, 79% of which are singletons. Trimming removed 1 base from V and 2 bases from J, with 11 bases in between. The germline V gene encodes CDR1 LNHNV and CDR2 YYDKDF (reference sequence). The CDR3 consists of 15 residues. The source is a man aged 35-49 years with active or convalescent COVID-19. Material: peripheral blood. The chain joins TRBV15 to TRBJ1-1, with D possibly TRBD1 on 6 matching bases. The CDR3 sequence: CATSRGGGPNTEAFF. The CDR3 DNA reads as TGTGCCACCAGCAGAGGAGGGGGTCCAAACACTGAAGCTTTCTTT.